Shown below are 14 T cell receptor beta chains from a single sample sequenced in a study of follicular helper T cells after annual influenza vaccination. Assay: immunoSEQ multiplex PCR; the TCRdb copy retains only in-frame clones and omits some. The data contain over 4,000 clones, more than 80% of them singletons. Indicated time point: 2015-2016 season, 7 days after influenza vaccination. The source was CXCR5+ CD38- circulating T follicular helper cells from blood, collected 7 days after influenza vaccination. The subset is: circulating Tfh, non-naive CD4+CXCR5+PD-1+ (ICOS+CD38+ or ICOS-CD38-). These receptors originate from an adult who received the influenza vaccine.

This clone was found a few times. The rearrangement uses TRBV2 and TRBJ1-2; D unclear. The CDR3 totals 13 residues. Trimming took 3 bases from V and 6 from J, leaving 11 bases between them. Germline values: CDR1 SNHLY, CDR2 FYNNEI. CDR3 sequence reads: CASSDTTGHGYTF. CDR3 nucleotides: TGTGCCAGCAGTGACACTACGGGTCATGGCTACACCTTC.

This chain connects TRBV5-1 to TRBJ1-1; 7 nucleotides line up with TRBD1. Germline trimming cut 4 bases from V and 4 bases from J; bases unmatched to any gene: 10. The CDR3 loop spans 15 amino acids. Germline-derived CDR1 and CDR2 are SGHRS and YFSETQ. The DNA for the CDR3 is TGCGCCAGCAGCCTCGGCCAGACAGGGCCCACTGAAGCTTTCTTT. It specifies CASSLGQTGPTEAFF. The whole variable domain, filled in from reference TRBV5-1 and TRBJ1-1, reads KAGVTQTPRYLIKTRGQQVTLSCSPISGHRSVSWYQQTPGQGLQFLFEYFSETQRNKGNFPGRFSGRQFSNSRSEMNVSTLELGDSALYLCASSLGQTGPTEAFFGQGTRLTVV.

The V gene is TRBV10-3, the J gene TRBJ2-7; 7 nucleotides line up with TRBD2. The CDR3 totals 16 residues. Germline assignment: CDR1 ENHRY and CDR2 SYGVKD. V lost 9 bases and J lost 0; bases outside the gene matches: 14. CDR3: CAISEGAGRSSYEQYF. CDR3 coding DNA: TGTGCCATTTCGGAGGGAGCGGGGCGGAGCTCCTACGAGCAGTACTTC.

The CDR3 sequence: CSVVSQPSDNYGYTF. As DNA, the CDR3 is TGCAGCGTTGTTTCGCAGCCATCAGATAACTATGGCTACACCTTC. The chain links TRBV29-1 to TRBJ1-2; the D is unclear. The germline V gene encodes CDR1 SQVTM and CDR2 ANQGSEA. CDR3 length: 15 residues. Trimming stripped 4 bases from V and 1 base from J, with 16 bases between. Variable domain in full (rest from reference TRBV29-1 and TRBJ1-2): SAVISQKPSRDICQRGTSLTIQCQVDSQVTMMFWYRQQPGQSLTLIATANQGSEATYESGFVIDKFPISRPNLTFSTLTVSNMSPEDSSIYLCSVVSQPSDNYGYTFGSGTRLTVV.

V and J are TRBV13 and TRBJ2-1; unclear D gene. Trimming removed 5 bases at V and 5 bases at J, with 10 bases between. Germline loops: CDR1 PRHDT, CDR2 FYEKMQ (reference sequence). This CDR3 has 13 amino acids. CDR3 sequence reads: CASSRPNDNEQFF. For the CDR3, the DNA is TGTGCCAGCAGCCGCCCCAACGACAATGAGCAGTTCTTC.

The chain is built from TRBV5-1 and TRBJ2-5; possible D gene TRBD1, 6 bases. The CDR3 runs 14 residues. Per the germline V gene, CDR1 is SGHRS and CDR2 is YFSETQ. Trimming shortened V by 0 bases and J by 2 bases, and 8 bases separated the two germline ends. The CDR3 here is CASSLGTAQETQYF. The CDR3 DNA reads TGCGCCAGCAGCTTGGGGACAGCACAAGAGACCCAGTACTTC. Full variable domain (outside the CDR3, taken from reference TRBV5-1 and TRBJ2-5): KAGVTQTPRYLIKTRGQQVTLSCSPISGHRSVSWYQQTPGQGLQFLFEYFSETQRNKGNFPGRFSGRQFSNSRSEMNVSTLELGDSALYLCASSLGTAQETQYFGPGTRLLVL.

The chain couples TRBV7-8 to TRBJ2-7; 12 bases align to TRBD1. This CDR3 contains 16 residues. Germline V CDR1 and CDR2: SGHVS, FQNEAQ. The junction had 12 bases not matched to a gene; V was cut back by 5 bases and J by 7 bases. In DNA form, the CDR3 reads TGTGCCAGCAGCAGGGGACAGGGGGCAGTATCTTGGGAGCAGTACTTC. Residues: CASSRGQGAVSWEQYF.

CDR3 protein: CASSLTSGQETQYF. The CDR3 nucleotides are TGTGCCAGCTCACTCACTAGCGGACAAGAGACCCAGTACTTC. The V and J genes are TRBV18 and TRBJ2-5, with TRBD2 identical over 8 bases. CDR3 length: 14 residues. The V gene end was trimmed by 4 bases and the J gene end by 2 bases; junction bases not matched to a gene: 3. Germline-derived CDR1 and CDR2 are KGHSH and LQKENI.

This chain connects TRBV6-5 to TRBJ2-2; tentative D call: TRBD2 (5 bases). Trimming cost V 4 bases and J 5 bases, with 17 bases left between them. Per germline, CDR1 MNHEY and CDR2 SVGAGI. The CDR3 consists of 16 residues. For the CDR3, the DNA is TGTGCCAGCAGTTCGGGGAGACGGAGGAGGACCGGGGAGCTGTTTTTT. The encoded protein is CASSSGRRRRTGELFF.

This clone showed up just a few times. V gene TRBV21-1 combines with J gene TRBJ1-2; no DNA check was done on the table's D call, TRBD1. TRBV21-1 is designated a pseudogene. The CDR3 extends over 16 amino acids. CDR3 nucleotide sequence: TGTGCCAGCAGGGATAAAGCTGCCTTTGTGACATATGGCTACACCTTC. Translated, it gives CASRDKAAFVTYGYTF.

The V gene is TRBV7-9, the J gene TRBJ1-1; D call uncertain. This CDR3 region has 12 residues. The germline V gene has CDR1 SEHNR and CDR2 FQNEAQ (reference sequence). Trimming left V 0 bases short and J 11 bases short, with 10 bases between. The CDR3 sequence: CASSLAYGGAFF. The CDR3 DNA is TGTGCCAGCAGCTTAGCGTACGGAGGGGCTTTCTTT. The whole variable domain, filled in from reference TRBV7-9 and TRBJ1-1, reads DTGVSQNPRHKITKRGQNVTFRCDPISEHNRLYWYRQTLGQGPEFLTYFQNEAQLEKSRLLSDRFSAERPKGSFSTLEIQRTEQGDSAMYLCASSLAYGGAFFGQGTRLTVV.

The rearrangement links TRBV30 to TRBJ1-5; the D gene is possibly TRBD1 (5 bases). V shed 1 base and J shed 3 bases, with 22 bases lying between them. Germline assignment: CDR1 GTSNPN and CDR2 SVGIG (reference sequence). CDR3 length: 18 amino acids. The CDR3 DNA follows: TGTGCCTGGAGTGCTACCAACCCCCATGACAGCCCCAATCAGCCCCAGCATTTT. It codes for CAWSATNPHDSPNQPQHF. Together with reference TRBV30 and TRBJ1-5, the CDR3 gives the full variable domain: SQTIHQWPATLVQPVGSPLSLECTVEGTSNPNLYWYRQAAGRGLQLLFYSVGIGQISSEVPQNLSASRPQDRQFILSSKKLLLSDSGFYLCAWSATNPHDSPNQPQHFGDGTRLSIL.

This chain uses TRBV10-3 with TRBJ2-2; 11 bases fit TRBD2. The V segment lost 8 bases and the J segment 0 bases; nucleotides outside the gene matches: 5. This CDR3 has 16 residues. The germline V gene encodes CDR1 ENHRY and CDR2 SYGVKD. The CDR3 sequence: CAIGASGGTNTGELFF. CDR3 DNA sequence: TGTGCCATCGGGGCTAGCGGGGGGACGAACACCGGGGAGCTGTTTTTT.

CDR3 coding DNA: TGCGCCAGCAGTCAATCGGGACACCCCTACGAGCAGTACTTC. Amino acid sequence: CASSQSGHPYEQYF. The chain combines TRBV23-1 with TRBJ2-7; the D gene is possibly TRBD1 (6 bases). TRBV23-1 is assigned to the ORF class and has an uncertain function. The CDR3 is 14 residues long. Deletions cut 0 bases from V and 2 bases from J, with 8 bases between.